The 20 T cell receptor beta chains reported below all come from one sample, sequenced in a study of cytomegalovirus exposure and HLA in healthy donors. This PCR relied on a set of 60 Vbeta primers and 13 Jbeta primers. Measured with immunoSEQ multiplex PCR; TCRdb has only the in-frame clones, and not every one. The table lists 200,000 or so clones, 65% to 85% of them singletons. Sequenced input: PBMCs. Source of these receptors: a boy between 2 and 10 years old in good health and CMV-seronegative.

In regard to this clone: Different DNA sequences within this sample yield the same CDR3. The chain recombines TRBV4-1 with TRBJ2-5; no clear D gene. Germline lookup yields CDR1 MGHRA and CDR2 YSYEKL. CDR3 length: 13 amino acids. The V gene lost 1 base and the J gene lost 2 bases, with 5 bases spanning the gap. The CDR3 coding sequence is TGCGCCAGCAGCCAAGGGCGGCAAGAGACCCAGTACTTC. This encodes CASSQGRQETQYF.

A few counts support this clone. J is TRBJ2-7 and V is TRBV7-8; D unclear. Germline loops: CDR1 SGHVS, CDR2 FQNEAQ. The length of the CDR3 is 12 residues. The ends were cut back, 0 bases at V and 7 bases at J, with 7 bases in the middle. The CDR3 spells CASSLALGEQYF. The CDR3 DNA reads as TGTGCCAGCAGCTTAGCTCTCGGGGAGCAGTACTTC.

The J gene is TRBJ2-7, the V gene TRBV29-1, with D possibly matching TRBD2 (5 bases). V was clipped by 7 bases and J by 5 bases, with 18 bases between them. The CDR3 runs to 13 residues. The germline V gene has CDR1 SQVTM and CDR2 ANQGSEA. CDR3 residues: CSATRSGINEQYF. DNA of the CDR3: TGCAGCGCCACGAGGTCGGGGATCAACGAGCAGTACTTC.

This rearrangement joins TRBV7-8 to TRBJ2-7, with 9 bases fitting TRBD2. The CDR3 runs to 14 residues. J was trimmed by 1 base and V by 5 bases; bases with no gene match: 3. Germline assignment: CDR1 SGHVS and CDR2 FQNEAQ. CDR3 in amino acids: CASSILAGSYEQYF. In DNA form, the CDR3 reads TGTGCCAGCAGCATTCTAGCGGGGTCCTACGAGCAGTACTTC.

The genes are TRBV11-2 and TRBJ2-3, with TRBD2 identical over 13 bases. Germline values: CDR1 SGHAT, CDR2 FQNNGV. With V trimmed by 4 bases and J by 6 bases, 7 bases remained unmatched. The CDR3 runs to 16 residues. This chain's CDR3 is CASSSTSGGPRDTQYF. The CDR3 region has the DNA TGTGCCAGCAGCTCGACTAGCGGGGGGCCGAGGGATACGCAGTATTTT.

This sequence joins TRBV19 and TRBJ2-1, with a tentative D call TRBD2 (6 bases). With 1 base removed from V and 3 bases from J, the gap between germline ends came to 13 bases. The CDR3 length is 16 residues. Looked up from germline, CDR1 is LNHDA and CDR2 is SQIVND (reference sequence). The CDR3 nucleotides read TGTGCCAGTAGTATAGGCCGGGGGTTCGGCTACAATGAGCAGTTCTTC. It yields the protein CASSIGRGFGYNEQFF.

A single count supports this clone. The chain recombines TRBV6-5 with TRBJ1-2, with D possibly being TRBD1 (5 bases). Germline CDR1 is MNHEY and CDR2 is SVGAGI. The CDR3 runs to 12 residues. The V end was cut by 5 bases, the J end by 8 bases, with 12 bases between. This CDR3 reads CASSPRGDGYTF. CDR3 sequence (DNA): TGTGCCAGCAGTCCCCGCGGGGACGGCTACACCTTC.

The rearrangement links TRBV7-2 to TRBJ1-1, with 7 positions matching TRBD1. The germline V gene has CDR1 SGHTA and CDR2 FQGNSA. The junction had 4 bases not matched to a gene; V was cut back by 0 bases and J by 3 bases. This CDR3 contains 15 residues. The CDR3 DNA reads TGTGCCAGCAGCTTAGCAGGGACAGCCTACACTGAAGCTTTCTTT. Translated: CASSLAGTAYTEAFF.

V and J are TRBV10-3 and TRBJ2-3; 7 bases fit TRBD2. The CDR3 spans 15 residues. The V segment lost 3 bases and the J segment 1 base; nucleotides outside the gene matches: 4. Germline lookup yields CDR1 ENHRY and CDR2 SYGVKD. DNA of the CDR3: TGTGCCATCAGTGATCCGGGGAGGGGCACAGATACGCAGTATTTT. Translation: CAISDPGRGTDTQYF.

The J gene is TRBJ1-1, the V gene TRBV7-2; D gene ambiguous. The CDR3 contains 15 residues. Per germline, CDR1 SGHTA and CDR2 FQGNSA. V lost 4 bases, J lost 1 base, and 13 bases lay in between. In DNA, the CDR3 is TGTGCCAGCAGCTCCCGGTGGAGGCGGAACACTGAAGCTTTCTTT. Its translation is CASSSRWRRNTEAFF.

This chain connects TRBV5-1 to TRBJ1-1; 10 positions agree with TRBD1. This CDR3 comprises 17 residues. Germline CDR1 is SGHRS and CDR2 is YFSETQ. V lost 4 bases, J lost 5 bases, and 14 bases stayed unmatched. DNA for the CDR3: TGCGCCAGCAGCGGGGGGGGGACAGGGGCTAGCGTAACTGAAGCTTTCTTT. It specifies CASSGGGTGASVTEAFF.

This clone has just a few counts. CDR3 protein: CASSLIAGKGYEQYF. The CDR3 bases are TGTGCCAGCAGCTTAATAGCAGGGAAGGGCTACGAGCAGTACTTC. V gene TRBV7-3 combines with J gene TRBJ2-7, with D possibly being TRBD1 (5 bases). CDR3 length: 15 amino acids. The V end lost 1 base, the J end lost 3 bases, and 13 bases lay between the germline ends. In germline, CDR1 is SGHTA, CDR2 FQGTGA. The full variable domain, in which reference TRBV7-3 and TRBJ2-7 provide the parts outside the CDR3, is GAGVSQTPSNKVTEKGKYVELRCDPISGHTALYWYRQSLGQGPEFLIYFQGTGAADDSGLPNDRFFAVRPEGSVSTLKIQRTERGDSAVYLCASSLIAGKGYEQYFGPGTRLTVT.

The V gene is TRBV4-3, the J gene TRBJ2-5; 7 bases fit TRBD1. With V trimmed by 4 bases and J by 5 bases, 10 bases remained unmatched. CDR1 and CDR2 from the germline V gene are LGHNA and YSLEER. The CDR3 has 15 residues. The CDR3 nucleotides are TGCGCCAGCAGCCGAGGCTACAGGGGCGGTGAGACCCAGTACTTC. As protein: CASSRGYRGGETQYF.

This chain uses TRBV6-5 with TRBJ2-7, with TRBD2 matching 12 bases. J lost 1 base, V lost 5 bases, and 3 bases had no gene match. CDR3 size: 15 residues. Germline CDR1 MNHEY, CDR2 SVGAGI. The CDR3 DNA sequence: TGTGCCAGCAGTCTAGCGGGGGGGGATTCCTACGAGCAGTACTTC. Translation: CASSLAGGDSYEQYF.

The V call is TRBV4-2, the J call TRBJ2-5; D is possibly TRBD2 (6 bases). The CDR3 is 15 residues long. Per germline, CDR1 LGHNA and CDR2 YNFKEQ. V was clipped by 0 bases and J by 1 base, with 9 bases between them. The CDR3 protein is CASSQDAGTQETQYF. The DNA for the CDR3 is TGTGCCAGCAGCCAAGACGCGGGGACCCAAGAGACCCAGTACTTC.

The chain combines TRBV4-1 with TRBJ2-6; TRBD1 matches 7 bases. CDR1 is MGHRA and CDR2 is YSYEKL in the germline V gene. This CDR3 contains 17 residues. V lost 2 bases to trimming and J lost 2 bases; unmatched junction nucleotides: 6. CDR3 in DNA: TGCGCCAGCAGCCAAAAGGGGGCTGTAACTGGGGCCAACGTCCTGACTTTC. Its translation is CASSQKGAVTGANVLTF.

V gene TRBV7-2 combines with J gene TRBJ1-4; 8 bases fit TRBD1. The length of the CDR3 is 13 residues. Germline V gives CDR1 SGHTA, CDR2 FQGNSA. Trimming removed 1 base from V and 13 bases from J; junction bases left unmatched: 5. The CDR3: CASSLGPDRGLFF. For the CDR3, the DNA is TGTGCCAGCAGCTTAGGCCCCGACAGGGGACTGTTTTTT.

In this sample, this clone turned up once. The chain carries TRBV27 and TRBJ1-6, with 8 bases lining up with TRBD1. V lost 5 bases and J lost 10; bases outside the gene matches: 7. The germline gives CDR1 MNHEY, CDR2 SMNVEV (reference sequence). This CDR3 spans 14 amino acids. Here the CDR3 DNA reads TGTGCCAGCAGTCTGCAGGGGGCAAACTCACCCCTCCACTTT. Amino acid sequence: CASSLQGANSPLHF.

The V and J genes are TRBV18 and TRBJ2-3, with D possibly TRBD2 on 6 matching bases. Germline V gives CDR1 KGHSH, CDR2 LQKENI. The CDR3 length is 14 residues. V was shortened by 0 bases and J by 4 bases, with 8 bases between the two germline ends. Here the CDR3 reads CASSPPAGSDTQYF. The CDR3, as DNA: TGTGCCAGCTCACCACCGGCGGGATCAGATACGCAGTATTTT.

The CDR3 DNA reads TGTGCCAGCAGCGTAGGGGGGGCAGGGGGATCACCCCTCCACTTT. This encodes CASSVGGAGGSPLHF. This chain uses TRBV9 with TRBJ1-6; the match to TRBD1 covers 7 bases. With 0 bases clipped from V and 10 bases from J, the junction kept 7 bases outside the gene matches. The germline gives CDR1 SGDLS, CDR2 YYNGEE. The CDR3 is made up of 15 amino acids.